The T cell receptor (beta chain) under discussion was sequenced for a study of blood T cell repertoires in COVID-19. Clones were sequenced by immunoSEQ multiplex PCR, and TCRdb holds only the in-frame ones, with some missing. The data show some 210,000 clones, approximately 80% seen once. In assigning cohorts, the study relied on participant-reported clinical history. This CDR3 has 15 amino acids. Germline V gene sequence: CDR1 KGHSH, CDR2 LQKENI. With 0 bases clipped from V and 8 bases from J, the junction kept 9 bases outside the gene matches. The chain couples TRBV18 to TRBJ1-2, with TRBD1 matching over 7 bases. The sequenced sample was PBMCs or T cells enriched from blood (not recorded which). The receptor's source is a man aged 35 to 55 who had recovered from COVID-19. The CDR3 bases are TGTGCCAGCTCACCACCGGGCCAAGGGGGCCGGGGCTACACCTTC. Its translation is CASSPPGQGGRGYTF.